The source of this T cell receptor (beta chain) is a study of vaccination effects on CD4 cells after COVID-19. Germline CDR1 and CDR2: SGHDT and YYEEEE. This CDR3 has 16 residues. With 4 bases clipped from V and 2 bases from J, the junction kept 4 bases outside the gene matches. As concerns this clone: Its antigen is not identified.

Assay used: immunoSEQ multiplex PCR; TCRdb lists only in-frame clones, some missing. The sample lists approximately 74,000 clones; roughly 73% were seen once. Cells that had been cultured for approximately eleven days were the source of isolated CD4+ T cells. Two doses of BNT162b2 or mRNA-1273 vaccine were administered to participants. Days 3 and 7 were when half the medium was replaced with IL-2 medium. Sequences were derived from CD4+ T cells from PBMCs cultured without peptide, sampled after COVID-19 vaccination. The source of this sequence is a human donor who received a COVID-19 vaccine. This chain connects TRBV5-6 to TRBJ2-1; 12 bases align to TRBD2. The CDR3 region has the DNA TGTGCCAGCAGCAGGACTAGCGGGATTCCCTACAATGAGCAGTTCTTC. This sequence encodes CASSRTSGIPYNEQFF.